This TCR beta chain was recorded in a study of blood T cells in healthy people across ages. Study-level points and caveats: As age increased, TCR beta diversity per million T cells fell in a roughly linear fashion. Greater diversity and more naive CD4+ cells were seen in long-lived donors than in aged donors.

Alongside a J-beta primer mix, a sample-barcoded 5' primer served in a second PCR lasting roughly 7 to 11 cycles. Per-sample output comprised a minimum of 2.5 million paired-end reads containing CDR3. MiXCR was run by TCRdb on the 5' RACE reads, yielding one entry per CDR3 protein. The sample holds 1,100,000 or so distinct CDR3 sequences; 45% are singletons and the top ten take under 20%. This clonotype was found a few times. Antigen: not known. Germline lookup yields CDR1 SGHAT and CDR2 FQNNGV. CDR3 size: 17 residues. V shed 1 base, J shed 0 bases, and the junction held 8 bases outside the gene matches.

The TCR comes from a woman aged 55-70 years in good health. The V call is TRBV11-2, the J call TRBJ2-5; TRBD2 matches at 7 bases. The specimen sequenced was blood. The CDR3 DNA follows: TGTGCCAGCAGCTTAGCACCCTCGGGAGGCTACCAAGAGACCCAGTACTTC. It codes for CASSLAPSGGYQETQYF.